This T cell receptor (beta chain) is drawn from a study of blood T cell repertoires in COVID-19. About the study: The cDNA or gDNA used as material had been derived from T cells, B-cell-depleted T cells, or PBMCs.

Germline CDR1 reads MDHEN; CDR2 reads SYDVKM. There are 17 residues in the CDR3. Trimming cost V 3 bases and J 4 bases; bases outside gene matches: 12. Per the authors' pipeline: Estimates of nucleated cell counts were drawn from the amplification of reference gene primers. Measured with immunoSEQ multiplex PCR; TCRdb has only the in-frame clones, and not every one. The V and J calls and clone size are taken from that table; D and trimming were inferred from the DNA. The sample lists around 98,000 clones, roughly 87% occurring once. The TCR originated in a man aged 70-80 years with acute or convalescent COVID-19. Sequenced sample: peripheral blood. The chain recombines TRBV28 with TRBJ1-5; 7 bases are a match to TRBD1. The CDR3, as DNA: TGTGCCAGCAGTTTCGCAGGGGGTATGCAGTTAAATCAGCCCCAGCATTTT. It codes for CASSFAGGMQLNQPQHF.